The rows below give T cell receptor beta chains drawn from one sample of a study of blood T cell repertoires in COVID-19. The table came from immunoSEQ multiplex PCR; TCRdb's copy has only in-frame clones and leaves some out. The data show 180,000 or so clones, with 88% seen just once and approximately 1.5% held by the top ten. The specimen sequenced was peripheral blood. The receptors stem from a man younger than 30 with active or convalescent COVID-19. CDR3s include the opening cysteine and the closing phenylalanine or tryptophan. D genes are given only for firm matches. Rows may omit the clone size; those that give it use once, few, many or a size class.

TRBJ1-5 | . | . | TRBV19 | TGTGCCAGTAGTATTGGAACAGGAAATCAGCCCCAGCATTTT | CASSIGTGNQPQHF
TRBJ2-7 | . | . | TRBV11-1 | TGTGCCAGCAGCCTAGGACACCGCTCCTACGAGCAGTACTTC | CASSLGHRSYEQYF
TRBJ1-1 | TRBD1 | . | TRBV19 | TGTGCCAGTGCCTCGGGTCCGACAGGGGGCACTGAAGCTTTCTTT | CASASGPTGGTEAFF
TRBJ1-3 | . | once | TRBV7-2 | TGTGCCAGCAGTGACAAGAGCTCTGGAAACACCATATATTTT | CASSDKSSGNTIYF
TRBJ2-3 | . | . | TRBV5-4 | TGTGCCAGCAGCTTGGCCCCTATCGGGGGACTCACAGATACGCAGTATTTT | CASSLAPIGGLTDTQYF
TRBJ2-5 | TRBD2 | . | TRBV3-1/TRBV3-2 | TGTGCCAGCAGCCAAGGACTAGCGGGCCTCAAGGCCCAGTACTTC | CASSQGLAGLKAQYF
TRBJ1-5 | . | . | TRBV18 | TGTGCCAGCTCACCAACCAGGGATCAGCCCCAGCATTTT | CASSPTRDQPQHF
TRBJ1-1 | . | . | TRBV6-2/TRBV6-3 | TGTGCCAGCAGTCGGTCCGGGTTTGGCACTGAAGCTTTCTTT | CASSRSGFGTEAFF
TRBJ2-1 | TRBD1 | . | TRBV27 | TGTGCCAGCACCCGGGACAGGGGATTCGATGAGCAGTTCTTC | CASTRDRGFDEQFF
TRBJ1-2 | . | . | TRBV4-2 | TGTGCCAGCAGCCAGGATGGACTGTATAACTATGGCTACACCTTC | CASSQDGLYNYGYTF
TRBJ2-1 | TRBD1 | . | TRBV4-1 | TGCGCCAGCAGCCTAACAGGGGGCTCCTACAATGAGCAGTTCTTC | CASSLTGGSYNEQFF
TRBJ1-1 | . | . | TRBV30 | TGTGCCTGGAGGGACAGCGGGAACACTGAAGCTTTCTTT | CAWRDSGNTEAFF
TRBJ1-2 | TRBD1 | . | TRBV30 | TGTGCCTGGAGTTCCCGGGACAGCTATGGCTACACCTTC | CAWSSRDSYGYTF
TRBJ1-5 | . | few | TRBV6-1 | TGTGCCAGCAGTGAACAAGGACAAGGGAATCAGCCCCAGCATTTT | CASSEQGQGNQPQHF
TRBJ1-1 | TRBD1 | few | TRBV6-2/TRBV6-3 | TGTGCCAGCAGTTCCCTCGGGACAGGGGGCAGAGCTTTCTTT | CASSSLGTGGRAFF
TRBJ2-1 | TRBD2 | . | TRBV7-3 | TGTGCCAGCAGTCAAAGTGTAGCGGGGGGTGAGCAGTTCTTC | CASSQSVAGGEQFF
TRBJ2-2 | . | . | TRBV29-1 | TGCAGCGTCGACAGCATGAACACCGGGGAGCTGTTTTTT | CSVDSMNTGELFF
TRBJ2-2 | . | once | TRBV4-2 | TGTGCCAGCAGCCAAGGAGAGGTGACTAGGAACACCGGGGAGCTGTTTTTT | CASSQGEVTRNTGELFF
TRBJ1-1 | . | . | TRBV5-4 | TGTGCCAGCAGCGGGGACACACACACTGAAGCTTTCTTT | CASSGDTHTEAFF
TRBJ2-7 | TRBD1 | . | TRBV3-1/TRBV3-2 | TGTGCCAGCAGCCAAGGGGACAGGGGGCCTGGCGAGCAGTACTTC | CASSQGDRGPGEQYF
TRBJ1-3 | TRBD1 | . | TRBV29-1 | TGCAGCGTTTACACAGGGGGCTTGGCAAACACCATATATTTT | CSVYTGGLANTIYF
TRBJ1-1 | . | . | TRBV7-3 | TGTGCCAGCAAGGGAGGGGTGGGGACTGAAGCTTTCTTT | CASKGGVGTEAFF
TRBJ1-4 | . | . | TRBV2 | TGTGCCAGCCACAGGGAAGAAAAACTGTTTTTT | CASHREEKLFF
TRBJ1-1 | TRBD1 | . | TRBV27 | TGTGCCAGCGCTTGGGACAGTGGCACTGAAGCTTTCTTT | CASAWDSGTEAFF
TRBJ2-3 | . | . | TRBV11-2 | TGTGCCAGCAGCTTAGTTGGGACTAGCACAGATACGCAGTATTTT | CASSLVGTSTDTQYF
TRBJ1-5 | . | . | TRBV11-3 | TGTGCCAGCAGCGCGGGGGAGGTCCAGCATTTT | CASSAGEVQHF
TRBJ1-1 | . | . | TRBV5-5 | TGTGCCAGCAGCTTGGGGCAGGGGCTCGGCACTGAAGCTTTCTTT | CASSLGQGLGTEAFF
TRBJ1-5 | TRBD1 | once | TRBV28 | TGTGCCAGCACCCCCAGGGGGCGTCAGCCCCAGCATTTT | CASTPRGRQPQHF
TRBJ1-6 | TRBD1 | few | TRBV19 | TGTGCCAGTAGTATCCGGACAGGATTAGGATCACCCCTCCACTTT | CASSIRTGLGSPLHF
TRBJ1-2 | . | once | TRBV10-3 | TGTGCCATCAGTGAGAGGGGAGGCGGCTGGAACTATGGCTACACCTTC | CAISERGGGWNYGYTF
TRBJ2-7 | TRBD2 | once | TRBV5-1 | TGCGCCAGCAGCTCTCGGGGTAGCGGGAAATTTGGCTACGAGCAGTACTTC | CASSSRGSGKFGYEQYF
TRBJ1-1 | . | . | TRBV29-1 | TGCAGCGCCTCTTATCGGGGCACTGAAGCTTTCTTT | CSASYRGTEAFF
TRBJ1-1 | TRBD1 | . | TRBV25-1 | TGTGCCAGCAGTGGAGTAGACAGGGCCCCCACTGAAGCTTTCTTT | CASSGVDRAPTEAFF
TRBJ1-1 | . | . | TRBV5-1 | TGCGCCAGCAGCCCGGAAGGAGGGAACACTGAAGCTTTCTTT | CASSPEGGNTEAFF
TRBJ1-2 | TRBD1 | once | TRBV6-6 | TGTGCCAGCAGACCGCCCGACAGGGAAGGCTATGGCTACACCTTC | CASRPPDREGYGYTF
TRBJ2-3 | . | . | TRBV3-1/TRBV3-2 | TGTGCCAGCAGCCAATGGTCTTCCACTCGCACAGATACGCAGTATTTT | CASSQWSSTRTDTQYF
TRBJ2-2 | . | once | TRBV6-5 | TGTGCCAGCAGTTACTCTCGGGGGAGCGGGGAGCTGTTTTTT | CASSYSRGSGELFF
TRBJ1-2 | TRBD1 | few | TRBV7-2 | TGTGCCAGCAGCCAACCATCGGGACAGAGAGCTAACTATGGCTACACCTTC | CASSQPSGQRANYGYTF
TRBJ2-1 | TRBD2 | . | TRBV18 | TGTGCCAGCTCACCACCTATAGCGGGAGTAGCCTACAATGAGCAGTTCTTC | CASSPPIAGVAYNEQFF
TRBJ2-2 | TRBD2 | once | TRBV9 | TGTGCCAGCAGCCCAAGGGGGCTAGCGGGGGGGTTGTCGGACACCGGGGAGCTGTTTTTT | CASSPRGLAGGLSDTGELFF
TRBJ2-5 | . | . | TRBV2 | TGTGCCAGCAGCGGGAGTGTGGACCAGTACTTC | CASSGSVDQYF
TRBJ1-2 | . | . | TRBV21-1 | TGTGCCAGCAGCAAAGGTCGGTATGGCTACACCTTC | CASSKGRYGYTF
TRBJ2-5 | TRBD1 | . | TRBV30 | TGTGCCTGGAATCGACAGGGCCGACAAGAGACCCAGTACTTC | CAWNRQGRQETQYF
TRBJ2-2 | TRBD1 | . | TRBV2 | TGTGCCAGCAGTGTCTGGCAGGGGGCAGGCGGGGAGCTGTTTTTT | CASSVWQGAGGELFF
TRBJ1-5 | TRBD1 | . | TRBV15 | TGTGCCACCAGCCGAGGGGTGACAGGGACGGGCAGCGGCAATCAGCCCCAGCATTTT | CATSRGVTGTGSGNQPQHF
TRBJ2-3 | TRBD1 | . | TRBV11-3 | TGTGCCAGCAGCCCCAGGGGGCGAGGTACGCAGTATTTT | CASSPRGRGTQYF